One T cell receptor beta chain is described in this entry. The target antigen is unknown. The data were produced by immunoSEQ multiplex PCR, yet TCRdb's version contains in-frame clones alone and is incomplete. The data contain more than 2 million clones, about 95% of them seen just once; the ten biggest clones take up 0.85% to 1.2%. The V gene lost 7 bases and the J gene lost 0 bases, with 16 bases spanning the gap. Germline-derived CDR1 and CDR2 are SNHLY and FYNNEI. The CDR3 extends over 17 amino acids. This sample was taken from a study of shared clonotypes between healthy human individuals. Background on the study: The donor group consisted of a couple of women and three men, aged 18 to 49. CD8 memory received one plate per donor, CD8 naive two, CD4 memory three and CD4 naive three.

Naive CD8 cells lacked CD45RO, underwent positive selection for CCR7 and left out terminally differentiated effector memory CD45RA+ cells. Broader study findings: Estimated richness was generally greater in naive than memory subsets. Among non-shared clonotypes, generation probabilities were lower than among those shared by all four donors.

Sequenced sample: naive CD8+ T cells sorted from blood. This receptor was identified in a man between 18 and 29 years old in good health. This rearrangement joins TRBV2 to TRBJ2-6, with D possibly matching TRBD1 (6 bases). For the CDR3, the DNA is TGTGCCAGCAACTTGGGTCAGGGGAACTCTGGGGCCAACGTCCTGACTTTC. It specifies CASNLGQGNSGANVLTF. Filled out from reference TRBV2 and TRBJ2-6, the complete variable domain reads EPEVTQTPSHQVTQMGQEVILRCVPISNHLYFYWYRQILGQKVEFLVSFYNNEISEKSEIFDDQFSVERPDGSNFTLKIRSTKLEDSAMYFCASNLGQGNSGANVLTFGAGSRLTVL.